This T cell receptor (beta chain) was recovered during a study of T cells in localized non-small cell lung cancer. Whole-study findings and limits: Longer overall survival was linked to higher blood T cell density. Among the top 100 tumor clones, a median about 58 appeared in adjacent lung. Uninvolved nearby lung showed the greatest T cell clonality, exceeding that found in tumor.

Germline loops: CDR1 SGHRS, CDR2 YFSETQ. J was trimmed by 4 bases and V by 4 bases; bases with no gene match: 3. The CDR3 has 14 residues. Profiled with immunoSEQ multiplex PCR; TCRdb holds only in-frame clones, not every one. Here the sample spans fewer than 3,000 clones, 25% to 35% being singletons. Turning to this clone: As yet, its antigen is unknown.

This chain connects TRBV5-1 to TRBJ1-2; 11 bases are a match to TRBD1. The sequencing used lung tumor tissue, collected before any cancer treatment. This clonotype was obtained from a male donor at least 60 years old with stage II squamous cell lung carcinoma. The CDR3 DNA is TGCGCCAGCAGCCGGACAGGGGGCAGCTATGGCTACACCTTC. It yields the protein CASSRTGGSYGYTF.